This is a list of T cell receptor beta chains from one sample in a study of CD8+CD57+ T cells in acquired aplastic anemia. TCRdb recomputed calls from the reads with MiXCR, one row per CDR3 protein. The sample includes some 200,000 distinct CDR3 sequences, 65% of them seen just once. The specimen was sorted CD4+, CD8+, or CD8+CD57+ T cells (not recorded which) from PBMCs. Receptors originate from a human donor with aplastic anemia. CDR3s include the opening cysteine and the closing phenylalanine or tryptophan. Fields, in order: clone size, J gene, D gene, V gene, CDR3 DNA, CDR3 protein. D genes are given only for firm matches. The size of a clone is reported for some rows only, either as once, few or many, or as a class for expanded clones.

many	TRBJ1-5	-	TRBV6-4	TGTGCCAGCAGGATCGTCAATCAGCCCCAGCATTTT	CASRIVNQPQHF
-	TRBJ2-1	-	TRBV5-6	TGTGCCAGCAGCTTGGGGGGGCATGAGCAGTTCTTC	CASSLGGHEQFF
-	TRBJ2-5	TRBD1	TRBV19	TGTGCCAGTAGTGTGACAGGGGCATTGGAGACCCAGTACTTC	CASSVTGALETQYF
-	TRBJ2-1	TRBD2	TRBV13	TGTGCCAGCAGCTTCCCTAGCGGGGGGGTGGATGAGCAGTTCTTC	CASSFPSGGVDEQFF
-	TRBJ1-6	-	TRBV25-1	TGTGCCAGCAGTGGATCCGGGACGGTTAATTCACCCCTCCACTTT	CASSGSGTVNSPLHF
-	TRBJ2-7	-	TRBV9	TGTGCCAGCAGCAGAGCGGACAGCGCCTACGAGCAGTACTTC	CASSRADSAYEQYF
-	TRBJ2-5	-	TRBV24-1	TGTGCCACCAGCCCCGGCTTGGGTGTCCTCCAGGAGACCCAGTACTTC	CATSPGLGVLQETQYF
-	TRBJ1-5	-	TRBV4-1	TGCGCCAGCAGCCAAGAGAACAATCAGCCCCAGCATTTT	CASSQENNQPQHF
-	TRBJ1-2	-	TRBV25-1	TGTGCCAGCAGTGAGCCCATCCGCCCCAAAGGCAGAAGTGGCTACACCTTC	CASSEPIRPKGRSGYTF
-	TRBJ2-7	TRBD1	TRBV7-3	TGTGCCAGCAGCCGACAGGGAAGAGGGGAGCAGTACTTC	CASSRQGRGEQYF
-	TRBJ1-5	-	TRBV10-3	TGTGCCGTCAGTGAGTCGTGTTTTGGTAGCAATCAGCCCCAGCATTTT	CAVSESCFGSNQPQHF
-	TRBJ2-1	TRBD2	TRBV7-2	TGTGCCAGCAGCCAAAGCGGGGGGGTAAACAATGAGCAGTTCTTC	CASSQSGGVNNEQFF
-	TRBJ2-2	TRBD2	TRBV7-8	TGTGCCAGCAGCTCAGAAGCGGGGGGTGTGAGGACCGGGGAGCTGTTTTTT	CASSSEAGGVRTGELFF